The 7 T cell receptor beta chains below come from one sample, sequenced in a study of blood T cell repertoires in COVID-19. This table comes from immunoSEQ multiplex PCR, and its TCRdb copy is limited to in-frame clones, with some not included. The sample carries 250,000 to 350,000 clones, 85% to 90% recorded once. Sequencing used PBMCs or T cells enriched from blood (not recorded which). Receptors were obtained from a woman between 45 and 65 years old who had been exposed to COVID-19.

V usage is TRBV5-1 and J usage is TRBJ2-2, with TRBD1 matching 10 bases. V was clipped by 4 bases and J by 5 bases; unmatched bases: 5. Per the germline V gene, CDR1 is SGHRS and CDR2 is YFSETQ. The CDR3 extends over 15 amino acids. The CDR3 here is CASSGRQGATGELFF. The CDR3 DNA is TGCGCCAGCAGCGGTCGACAGGGGGCGACCGGGGAGCTGTTTTTT.

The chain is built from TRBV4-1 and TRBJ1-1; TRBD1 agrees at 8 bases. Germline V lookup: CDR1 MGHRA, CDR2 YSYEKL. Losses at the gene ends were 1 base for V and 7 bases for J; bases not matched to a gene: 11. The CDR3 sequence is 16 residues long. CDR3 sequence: CASSQVGGTGHYEAFF. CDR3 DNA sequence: TGCGCCAGCAGCCAAGTGGGCGGGACAGGCCACTATGAAGCTTTCTTT.

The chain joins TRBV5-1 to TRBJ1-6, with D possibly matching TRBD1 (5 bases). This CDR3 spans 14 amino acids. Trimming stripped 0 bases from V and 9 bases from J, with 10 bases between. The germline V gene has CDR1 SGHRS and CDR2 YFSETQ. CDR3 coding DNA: TGCGCCAGCAGCTTGGACAGGCCCGGTTCACCCCTCCACTTT. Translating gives CASSLDRPGSPLHF.

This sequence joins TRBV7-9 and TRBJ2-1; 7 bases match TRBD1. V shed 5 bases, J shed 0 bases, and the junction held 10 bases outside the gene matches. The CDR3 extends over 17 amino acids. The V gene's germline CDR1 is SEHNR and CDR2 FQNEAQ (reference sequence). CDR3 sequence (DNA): TGTGCCAGCAGCGCAAGACAGGGTTCGAGCTCCTACAATGAGCAGTTCTTC. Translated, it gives CASSARQGSSSYNEQFF.

CDR3: CASSLDSGSSYNEQFF. CDR3 DNA sequence: TGTGCCAGCAGCTTGGACAGCGGAAGCTCCTACAATGAGCAGTTCTTC. The gene calls are TRBV5-4 and TRBJ2-1, with D possibly being TRBD2 (5 bases). The V end lost 0 bases, the J end lost 0 bases, and 10 bases lay between the germline ends. CDR1 is SGHNT, CDR2 YYREEE, per germline (reference sequence). The CDR3 covers 16 residues.

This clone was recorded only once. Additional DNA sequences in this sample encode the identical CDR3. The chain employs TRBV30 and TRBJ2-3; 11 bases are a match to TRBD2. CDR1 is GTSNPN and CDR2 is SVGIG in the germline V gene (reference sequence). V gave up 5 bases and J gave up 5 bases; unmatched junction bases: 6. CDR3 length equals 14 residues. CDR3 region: CAWSGTSGGDTQYF. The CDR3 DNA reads TGTGCCTGGTCCGGGACTAGCGGCGGAGATACGCAGTATTTT.

The CDR3 loop is CATSAGLTEAFF. The CDR3 DNA reads as TGTGCCACCAGTGCTGGGCTTACTGAAGCTTTCTTT. The V call is TRBV15, the J call TRBJ1-1; no clear D. Per the germline V gene, CDR1 is LNHNV and CDR2 is YYDKDF (reference sequence). V was pared by 6 bases and J by 5 bases, with 10 bases between. This CDR3 has 12 residues.